These 9 T cell receptor beta chains originate from one sample sequenced in a study of tumour-infiltrating T cells in Burkitt lymphoma. Data came from immunoSEQ multiplex PCR; TCRdb stores just in-frame clones and leaves some out. The sample yields some 2,800 clones, about 14% seen once. Sequencing input: tumor tissue. All receptors come from a human donor with Burkitt lymphoma.

This clone has a handful of counts. The CDR3 sequence: CASSISSGQAGNTIYF. The CDR3 nucleotides read TGTGCCAGCAGCATATCGTCGGGACAGGCGGGGAACACCATATATTTT. The rearrangement links TRBV7-8 to TRBJ1-3; 8 bases agree with TRBD1. The V segment lost 5 bases and the J segment 7 bases; nucleotides outside the gene matches: 13. Germline CDR1 is SGHVS and CDR2 is FQNEAQ. The CDR3 has 16 amino acids.

The chain has TRBV2 and TRBJ1-6, with D tentatively TRBD1 (5 bases). V was clipped by 1 base and J by 10 bases, with 11 bases between them. The germline CDR1 and CDR2 sequences are SNHLY and FYNNEI. The length of the CDR3 is 14 residues. The CDR3 coding sequence is TGTGCCAGCAGTGAAGGGGCAGGGTCGTCACCCCTCCACTTT. Translation: CASSEGAGSSPLHF.

V and J are TRBV27 and TRBJ2-3, with D possibly TRBD2 on 5 matching bases. Trimming took 5 bases from V and 2 from J, leaving 14 bases between them. CDR3 length equals 15 residues. Germline lookup yields CDR1 MNHEY and CDR2 SMNVEV (reference sequence). The CDR3 DNA reads TGTGCCAGCAGTATTGAAGGGAGATACACAGATACGCAGTATTTT. It specifies CASSIEGRYTDTQYF.

This sequence joins TRBV28 and TRBJ2-3; TRBD1 aligns across 10 bases. The ends lost 4 bases at V and 8 bases at J; junction bases unmatched: 15. The CDR3 is 17 residues long. Germline loops: CDR1 MDHEN, CDR2 SYDVKM. In DNA, the CDR3 is TGTGCCAGCAGTTCCTTGGCATGGTGGAGGACAGGGGGTACGCAGTATTTT. Protein: CASSSLAWWRTGGTQYF.

The chain joins TRBV19 to TRBJ2-7; D gene uncertain. V shed 3 bases and J shed 1 base, with 13 bases lying between them. The CDR3 is made up of 15 amino acids. From germline, CDR1 is LNHDA and CDR2 SQIVND (reference sequence). In DNA form, the CDR3 reads TGTGCCAGTAGTATTAGTACCAGCCCGTCCTACGAGCAGTACTTC. Amino acid sequence: CASSISTSPSYEQYF.

This clone was observed a handful of times. Other DNA sequences of this sample code for an identical CDR3. V is TRBV6-5 and J is TRBJ2-7; 15 bases map to TRBD2. The CDR3 consists of 15 residues. The germline gives CDR1 MNHEY, CDR2 SVGAGI. V shed 5 bases and J 2 bases; nucleotides not matched to a gene: 1. CDR3 region: CASSRTSGRAYEQYF. The CDR3 bases are TGTGCCAGCAGTAGGACTAGCGGGAGGGCCTACGAGCAGTACTTC.

This clone was counted between two and nine times. The gene calls are TRBV15 and TRBJ2-6; 9 nucleotides align to TRBD1. Germline V CDR1 and CDR2: LNHNV, YYDKDF (reference sequence). With 5 bases clipped from V and 6 bases from J, the junction kept 14 bases outside the gene matches. CDR3 length equals 18 residues. The CDR3 region is CATSARRGTGTVANVLTF. The CDR3 region has the DNA TGTGCCACCAGCGCCAGGAGGGGGACAGGGACGGTGGCCAACGTCCTGACTTTC.

The gene calls are TRBV7-4 and TRBJ2-3; 12 bases match TRBD2. The V gene end was trimmed by 2 bases and the J gene end by 1 base; junction bases not matched to a gene: 16. Germline V gene sequence: CDR1 SGHVT, CDR2 SQSDAQ. The CDR3 contains 21 residues. CDR3 coding DNA: TGTGCCAGCAGCTTAAGTAGGACTAGCGGGGCCCCCACCTTACGCACAGATACGCAGTATTTT. This gives the protein CASSLSRTSGAPTLRTDTQYF.

This rearrangement joins TRBV19 to TRBJ2-5; the D gene could be TRBD1 or TRBD2 (7 bases each). The CDR3 covers 15 residues. Trimming stripped 5 bases from V and 1 base from J, with 14 bases between. Germline CDR1 LNHDA, CDR2 SQIVND (reference sequence). CDR3 residues: CASSGSGTAQETQYF. CDR3 DNA sequence: TGTGCCAGTAGTGGAAGCGGGACAGCCCAAGAGACCCAGTACTTC.